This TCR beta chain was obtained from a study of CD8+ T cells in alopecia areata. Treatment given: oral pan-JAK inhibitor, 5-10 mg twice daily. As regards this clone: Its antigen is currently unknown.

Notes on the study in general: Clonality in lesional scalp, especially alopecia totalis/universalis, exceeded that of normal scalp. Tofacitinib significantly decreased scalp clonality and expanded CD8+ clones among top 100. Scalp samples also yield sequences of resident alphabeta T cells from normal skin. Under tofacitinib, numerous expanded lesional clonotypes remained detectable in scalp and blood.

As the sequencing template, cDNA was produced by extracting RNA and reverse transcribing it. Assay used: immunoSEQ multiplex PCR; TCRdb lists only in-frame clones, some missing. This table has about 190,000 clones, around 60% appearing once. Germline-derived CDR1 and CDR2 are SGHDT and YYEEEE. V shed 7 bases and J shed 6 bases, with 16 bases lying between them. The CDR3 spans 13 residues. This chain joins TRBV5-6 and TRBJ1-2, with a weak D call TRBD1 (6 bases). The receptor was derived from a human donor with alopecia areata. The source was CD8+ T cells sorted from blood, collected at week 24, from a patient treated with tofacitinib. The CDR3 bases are TGTGCCAGCGGCCCCGGGACAATTCATGGCTACACCTTC. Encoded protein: CASGPGTIHGYTF.